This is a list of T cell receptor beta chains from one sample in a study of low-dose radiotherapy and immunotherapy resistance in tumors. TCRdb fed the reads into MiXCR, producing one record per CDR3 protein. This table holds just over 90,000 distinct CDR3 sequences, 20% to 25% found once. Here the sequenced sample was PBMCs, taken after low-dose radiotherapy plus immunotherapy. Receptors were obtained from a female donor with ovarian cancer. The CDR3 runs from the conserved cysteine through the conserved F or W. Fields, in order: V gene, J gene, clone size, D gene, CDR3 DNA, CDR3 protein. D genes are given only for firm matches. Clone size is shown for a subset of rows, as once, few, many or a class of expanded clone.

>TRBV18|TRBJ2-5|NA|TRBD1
TGTGCCAGCGAACCGGGACAGAAAACCGCCGGGGAGACCCAGTACTTC
CASEPGQKTAGETQYF
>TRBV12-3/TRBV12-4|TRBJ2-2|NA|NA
TGTGCCAGCAACTCTCAAGTTGGGCAATGGACGAACACCGGGGAGCTGTTTTTT
CASNSQVGQWTNTGELFF
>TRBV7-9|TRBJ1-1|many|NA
TGTGCCAGCAGCATCGGAGGGGACCCTGAAGCTTTCTTT
CASSIGGDPEAFF
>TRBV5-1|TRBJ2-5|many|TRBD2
TGCGCCAGCAGCTTCGACAGAGCGGGGGAGACCCAGTACTTC
CASSFDRAGETQYF
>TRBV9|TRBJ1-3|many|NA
TGTGCCAGCAGCGTAGGGTTAGAGGATACAGGTAGCTCTGGAAACACCATATATTTT
CASSVGLEDTGSSGNTIYF
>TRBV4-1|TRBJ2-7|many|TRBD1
TGCGCCAGCAGCCTTAGTGCGGAGACGGGACAGGGTATCGCCGAGCAGTACTTC
CASSLSAETGQGIAEQYF
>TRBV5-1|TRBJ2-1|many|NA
TGCGCCAGCAGCTTGGCTCAGGGTTTAGGCAATGAGCAGTTCTTC
CASSLAQGLGNEQFF
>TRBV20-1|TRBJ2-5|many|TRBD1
TGCAGTGCCCCGCGGACAGGGGCGCAAGAGACCCAGTACTTC
CSAPRTGAQETQYF
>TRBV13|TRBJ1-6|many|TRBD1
TGTGCCAGCAGCCCCGCCACAGGGGATGAATCACCCCTCCACTTT
CASSPATGDESPLHF
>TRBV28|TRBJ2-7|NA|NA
TGTGCCAGCAGCCCCGGGCGGGGGCGTCCGTACTTC
CASSPGRGRPYF
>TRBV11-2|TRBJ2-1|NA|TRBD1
TGTGCCAGCAGCTTGGGACAGCAATGGAATGAGCAGTTCTTC
CASSLGQQWNEQFF
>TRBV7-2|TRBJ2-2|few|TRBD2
TGTGCCAGCACCCGCGGGGCGGGAGCGAACACCGGGGAGCTGTTTTTT
CASTRGAGANTGELFF
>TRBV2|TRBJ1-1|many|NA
TGTGCCAGCAGTGACGGGAAATTCGGGGCAATGGGAACTGAAGCTTTCTTT
CASSDGKFGAMGTEAFF
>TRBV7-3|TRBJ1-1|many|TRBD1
TGTGCCAGCAGTCGACAGGGGGGCAACACTGAAGCTTTCTTT
CASSRQGGNTEAFF
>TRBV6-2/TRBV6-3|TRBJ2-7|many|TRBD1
TGTGCCAGCAGTGAACAGGGGAGATCCTACGAGCAGTACTTC
CASSEQGRSYEQYF
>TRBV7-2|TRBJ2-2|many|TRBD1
TGTGCCAGCAGCTCCCTGAAGACAGGGGGCGTCGCCGGGGAGCTGTTTTTT
CASSSLKTGGVAGELFF
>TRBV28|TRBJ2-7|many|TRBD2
TGTGCCAGCAGTTCGCTTCTGAGGACTAGCGGGGCGGATTACTACGAGCAGTACTTC
CASSSLLRTSGADYYEQYF
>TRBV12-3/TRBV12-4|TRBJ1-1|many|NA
TGTGCCAGCAGCCACCAGAACACTGAAGCTTTCTTT
CASSHQNTEAFF
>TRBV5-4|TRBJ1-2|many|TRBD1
TGTGCCAGCAGCTTGTCCGGACAGGGTTTAGGCTACACCTTC
CASSLSGQGLGYTF
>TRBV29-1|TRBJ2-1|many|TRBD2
TGCAGCGCCGAGGCCCCGGGAGGGGCGGGGGGGGAGCAGTTCTTC
CSAEAPGGAGGEQFF
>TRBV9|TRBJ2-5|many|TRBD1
TGTGCCAGCAGCGTAGGTTCGACAGGGGACGAGACCCAGTACTTC
CASSVGSTGDETQYF
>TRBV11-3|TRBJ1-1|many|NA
TGTGCCAGCAGCTTTTCAGGGGCCCCCGCGACCACTGAAGCTTTCTTT
CASSFSGAPATTEAFF
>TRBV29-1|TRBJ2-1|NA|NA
TGCAGCGCAGCGCGGGGAAGCTCCTACAATGAGCAGTTCTTC
CSAARGSSYNEQFF
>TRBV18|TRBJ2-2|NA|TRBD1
TGTGCCAGCTCACCCCGACAGGGGACCGGGGAGCTGTTTTTT
CASSPRQGTGELFF
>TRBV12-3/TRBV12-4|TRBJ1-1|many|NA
TGTGCCAGCAGTTTGAGGCAGGGGCTTCGAGCTTTCTTT
CASSLRQGLRAFF
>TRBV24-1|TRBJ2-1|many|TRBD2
TGTGCCACCAGTGAAATTAGCGGGGCAGGTGAGCAGTTCTTC
CATSEISGAGEQFF
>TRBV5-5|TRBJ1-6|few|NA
TGTGCCAGCAGCTTGGGGCCAGAGCTATCACCCCTCCACTTT
CASSLGPELSPLHF
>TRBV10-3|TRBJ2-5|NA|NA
TGTGCCAACCACAAAGCCGGGAGTCAAGAGACCCAGTACTTC
CANHKAGSQETQYF
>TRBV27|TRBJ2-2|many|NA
TGTGCCAGCAGCCTATTCTGGACAGAGAACACCGGGGAGCTGTTTTTT
CASSLFWTENTGELFF
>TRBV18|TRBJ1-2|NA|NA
TGTGCCAGCTCACCACGGACCAACTATGGCTACACCTTC
CASSPRTNYGYTF
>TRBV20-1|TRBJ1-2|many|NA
TGCAGTGCTAGTAATAACTATGGCTACACCTTC
CSASNNYGYTF
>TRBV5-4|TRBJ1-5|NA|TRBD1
TGTGCCAGCAGCGCGACGGACAGGGGAGGTCAGCCCCAGCATTTT
CASSATDRGGQPQHF
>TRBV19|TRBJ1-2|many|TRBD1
TGTGCCAGTAGTGACCCGGGACAGGGTCCCTTAGGCTACACCTTC
CASSDPGQGPLGYTF
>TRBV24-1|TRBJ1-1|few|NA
TGTGCCACCAGCCCATCACAGAACACTGAAGCTTTCTTT
CATSPSQNTEAFF
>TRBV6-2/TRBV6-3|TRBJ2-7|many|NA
TGTGCCAGCACTCCGCGCGTCCGGGGGCTCGAGCAGTACTTC
CASTPRVRGLEQYF